Listed below are T cell receptor beta chains from one sample, sequenced in a study of shared clonotypes between healthy human individuals. TCRdb's table, derived via immunoSEQ multiplex PCR, lists solely in-frame clones and lacks some. The repertoire includes approximately 1,500,000 clones, 98% of them detected once, and 0.45% sits in the top ten. Sequencing was performed on naive CD4+ T cells sorted from blood. These receptors all come from a young man in good health. CDR3s leave out the opening cysteine and the closing phenylalanine or tryptophan. The D gene is left open where the match is weak.

j_gene	v_gene	d_gene	CDR3aa
TRBJ2-1	TRBV5-1	.	ASSANPLGHEQF
TRBJ2-5	TRBV10-2	.	ASRATGFRETQY
TRBJ2-5	TRBV2	.	ASTLKRRLQSSQETQY
TRBJ2-1	TRBV27	TRBD1	ASSLSRDRTYNEQF
TRBJ2-1	TRBV20-1	.	SANNNEQF
TRBJ2-4	TRBV9	.	ASSVGGTRDIQY
TRBJ2-2	TRBV11-2	TRBD2	ASSRLAGDTGELF
TRBJ1-4	TRBV7-9	.	ASSLAQAGDEKLF
TRBJ2-7	TRBV4-1	.	ASSQDLIYEQY
TRBJ1-2	TRBV14	.	ASSRTRDYGYT
TRBJ2-5	TRBV5-6	TRBD2	ASSLGAGGEETQY
TRBJ2-2	TRBV6-5	TRBD1	ASSDRVRTGELF
TRBJ2-2	TRBV14	TRBD2	ASSQAGTRWSGELF
TRBJ2-7	TRBV18	TRBD1	ASSPLTGLRDEQY
TRBJ1-1	TRBV4-2	.	ASSPDEGRGTEAF
TRBJ1-1	TRBV30	.	AWTHNWNTEAF
TRBJ2-2	TRBV4-2	.	ASSQEGDGPRELF
TRBJ2-1	TRBV5-1	TRBD2	ASSWTSGRNNEQF
TRBJ2-7	TRBV5-4	TRBD2	ASSLAGTSGRNEQY
TRBJ2-5	TRBV11-3	.	ASSLEASGETQY
TRBJ2-5	TRBV9	.	ASSTEGTETQY
TRBJ1-3	TRBV7-9	.	ASSLVEGIGNTIY
TRBJ1-1	TRBV5-6	.	ASSLRPLNTEAF
TRBJ2-1	TRBV18	TRBD2	ASSPTWTSGSYNEQF
TRBJ2-5	TRBV5-6	.	ASSSGPMGTQY
TRBJ1-1	TRBV19	.	ASSIVMGTSMGTEAF
TRBJ2-3	TRBV7-9	.	ASSLVPGQDTQY
TRBJ2-1	TRBV27	.	ASTPLGGPNEQF
TRBJ2-5	TRBV29-1	TRBD2	SDSSGSETQY
TRBJ1-1	TRBV16	.	ASSQSKALTEAF
TRBJ1-2	TRBV15	.	ATSRWDATNYGYT
TRBJ1-4	TRBV18	.	ASSPLSITATNEKLF
TRBJ1-2	TRBV2	.	ASSELGPYAGSGYT
TRBJ1-2	TRBV7-2	.	ASSLAAGLYGYT
TRBJ2-7	TRBV7-2	.	ASSSRQSSYEQY
TRBJ2-2	TRBV6-1	.	ASSEVSLGELF
TRBJ1-1	TRBV5-1	.	ASSLGNTNTEAF
TRBJ2-7	TRBV20-1	.	SAKDYYEQY
TRBJ1-1	TRBV30	TRBD1	AWSPRDSSAEAF
TRBJ2-3	TRBV7-2	.	ASSSGGWADTQY